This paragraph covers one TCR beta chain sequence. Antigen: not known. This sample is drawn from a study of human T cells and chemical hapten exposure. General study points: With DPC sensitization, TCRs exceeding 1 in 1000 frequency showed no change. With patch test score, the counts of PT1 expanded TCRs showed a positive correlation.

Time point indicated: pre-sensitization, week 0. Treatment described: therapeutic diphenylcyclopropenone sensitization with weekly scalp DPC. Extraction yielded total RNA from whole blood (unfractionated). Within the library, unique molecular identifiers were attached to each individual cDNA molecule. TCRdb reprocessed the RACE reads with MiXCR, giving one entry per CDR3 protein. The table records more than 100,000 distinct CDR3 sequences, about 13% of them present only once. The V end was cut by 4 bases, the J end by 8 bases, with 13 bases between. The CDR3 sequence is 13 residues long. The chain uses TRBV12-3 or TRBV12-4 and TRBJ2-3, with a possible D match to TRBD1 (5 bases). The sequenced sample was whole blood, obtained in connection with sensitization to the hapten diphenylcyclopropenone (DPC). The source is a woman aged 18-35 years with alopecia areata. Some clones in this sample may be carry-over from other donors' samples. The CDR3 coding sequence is TGTGCCAGCAGTTATACGGGCCAGGGTACGCAGTATTTT. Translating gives CASSYTGQGTQYF.